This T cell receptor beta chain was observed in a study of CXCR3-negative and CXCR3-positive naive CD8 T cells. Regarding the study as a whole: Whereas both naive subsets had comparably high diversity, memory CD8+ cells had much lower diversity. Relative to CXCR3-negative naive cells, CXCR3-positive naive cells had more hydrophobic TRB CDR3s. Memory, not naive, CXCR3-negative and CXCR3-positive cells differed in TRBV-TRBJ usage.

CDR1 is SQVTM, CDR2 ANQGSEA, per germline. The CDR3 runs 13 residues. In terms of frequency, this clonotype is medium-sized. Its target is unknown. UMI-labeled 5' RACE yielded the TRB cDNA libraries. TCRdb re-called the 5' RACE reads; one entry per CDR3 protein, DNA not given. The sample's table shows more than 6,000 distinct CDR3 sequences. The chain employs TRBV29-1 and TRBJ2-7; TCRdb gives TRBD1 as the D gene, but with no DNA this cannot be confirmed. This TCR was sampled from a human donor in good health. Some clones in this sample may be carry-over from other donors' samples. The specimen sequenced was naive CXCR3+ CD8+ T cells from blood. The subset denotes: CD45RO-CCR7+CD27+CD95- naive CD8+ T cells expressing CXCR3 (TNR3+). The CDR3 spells CSVERGFEHEQYF.